The T cell receptor beta chain described here comes from a study of human T cells and chemical hapten exposure (dated by TCRdb to about 2021). For context, the study as a whole: For sensitization, 2% DPC in acetone was applied to a 2 cm by 2 cm area of upper inner arm skin. Blood samples were taken from patients before sensitization (week 0) and then at 2, 6 and about 24 weeks after DPC sensitization. The patient cohort, mostly female, included alopecia areata with under or over 50% scalp involvement, alopecia totalis and alopecia universalis. Patch testing on the upper back used Finn chambers containing 0.01% DPC, with scoring done after 6 days according to International Contact Dermatitis Research Group standards. Libraries were pooled for sequencing, and per-sample TCR yields varied mainly because of small differences in library volumes within the pool. This study followed changes in the peripheral blood TCR repertoire in vivo during primary and secondary sensitization of alopecia patients to the hapten diphenylcyclopropenone (DPC). Under 30 alopecia patients gave blood for TCR sequencing at one to four time points (pre-sensitization, 2, 6 and 24 weeks). Patients additionally received weekly therapeutic DPC doses to the scalp throughout the roughly 23-week study period. Here is what the overall study found, with its caveats: Expanded TCRs formed significantly more large CDR3 similarity clusters than pre-sensitization or healthy control sets, consistent with antigen-driven responses. Repeated subsampling changed both the strength of the expansion versus patch-test correlation and the threshold at which that correlation became significant. Because all patients had alopecia, a presumed autoimmune disease, the immune response of the patients might differ from that of healthy individuals. DPC sensitization did not change the number of TCRs with a frequency above 1 in 1000, and there was no evidence of changes in global repertoire structure. Patch test score was positively correlated with the number of PT1 expanded TCRs, with significance at thresholds 8, 16 and 32 but not at 4.

The time point label, read with the paper, signifies: patch test 1, 2 weeks after DPC sensitization. This sample's treatment or condition label indicates: therapeutic diphenylcyclopropenone sensitization with weekly scalp DPC. Blood at each patch-test visit was drawn before the patch test was applied. Patients were eligible if aged 18 to 70, diagnosed with alopecia and judged suitable for DPC therapy, and pregnant patients were excluded. Unfractionated whole blood was collected in Tempus Blood RNA tubes, and total RNA was extracted from that blood. This clonotype was detected only a few times. It has no known antigen specificity. Base quality data are lacking; no much larger clone is found one base away. The V end gives up 3 bases and the J end 6 bases, leaving 4 bases in the junction not matched to a gene. CDR1 and CDR2 are read off the germline V gene as KGHSH and LQKENI. From the cysteine through the phenylalanine, the CDR3 covers 13 amino acids. The kept DNA is CDR3 alone, 39 bases in frame from the first base.

Receptor amplification or capture employed RACE. Sequencing instrument: NextSeq 500. Library preparation attached unique molecular identifiers to individual cDNA molecules for quantitative, reproducible TCR counting. From each blood RNA sample, both TCR alpha and TCR beta chains were sequenced. Per the original workflow: A median of about 87,000 TCRs per sample was observed, with a range of roughly 23,224 to 700,000. The Decombinator software suite was used to annotate V, J and CDR3 in the TCR reads. For PS versus PT1 abundance plots, all samples were subsampled to the same number of TCRs (28,000). Expanded TCRs were defined as absent before sensitization and observed at least eight times at the 2-week time point. The public reads were run again by TCRdb, first through fastp at Q25 and then through MiXCR, and only productive beta chains were kept. All rows with the same CDR3 protein become a single entry with the most common DNA and genes. In this record, the V and J calls reflect TCRdb's handling and not the investigators' own analysis. In this sample the table shows tens of thousands of distinct CDR3 sequences, about a tenth of which occur a single time. About 1.4% of the sample comes from the top ten.

The sequence links TRBV18 to TRBJ1-2, with TRBD1 identical over 7 junction bases. The source was whole blood, collected in connection with sensitization to the hapten diphenylcyclopropenone (DPC). The TCR was taken from a woman aged 50 to 60 with alopecia areata. Some clones in this sample may be carry-over from other donors' samples. Read as DNA, the sequence is TGTGCCAGCTCACCCGCCACAGGGGATGGCTACACCTTC. This encodes CASSPATGDGYTF.